This TCR beta chain was found in a study of OX40 agonist ivuxolimab in advanced cancers. Background on the study: Patients were given ivuxolimab, an antibody that agonizes OX40 (CD134). Ivuxolimab doses were 0.01, 0.1, 0.3, 1.5, 3 or 10 mg/kg every 2 weeks.

Libraries were prepared by immunoSEQ multiplex PCR; TCRdb keeps only in-frame clonotypes and omits some of them. The sample has about 69,000 clones, nearly 90% seen once; the top ten hold 4%. The V end was cut by 8 bases, the J end by 4 bases, with 17 bases between. Germline CDR1 LNHDA, CDR2 SQIVND (reference sequence). The length of the CDR3 is 14 residues. This clone was seen a single time. The sample has other DNA sequences that encode this CDR3 too. With baseline, cycle 4 day 1, and cycle 7 day 1 as timepoints, blood was sampled. The sequence derives from an adult with an advanced solid tumor such as melanoma, head and neck, liver or kidney cancer. This specimen consisted of CD4+ or CD8+ T cells sorted from blood, obtained in a trial of the OX40 agonist ivuxolimab. This chain links TRBV19 with TRBJ1-1; D may be TRBD1 (6 bases). The CDR3 loop reads CASVIAGARTEAFF. The CDR3 DNA reads as TGTGCCAGTGTTATAGCGGGGGCGCGCACTGAAGCTTTCTTT.